These T cell receptor beta chains were read from a single sample in a study of blood T cells in healthy people across ages. TCRdb redid the calling of the 5' RACE reads with MiXCR, one entry per CDR3 protein. Counted here are some 370,000 distinct CDR3 sequences, 52% occurring once; the ten biggest clones make up 45% to 65%. Sequences were obtained from blood. These receptor sequences come from a man in his 60s in good health. Both conserved end residues are part of each CDR3. D genes are given only for firm matches. Clone size, where shown, is once, few, many, or a class for clones that have expanded.

NA,TRBJ2-7,NA,TRBV11-2,12,CASSLALGEQYF,TGTGCCAGCAGCCTGGCTTTGGGCGAGCAGTACTTC
TRBD2,TRBJ2-1,NA,TRBV20-1,14,CSARPGLAGGEQFF,TGCAGTGCGAGACCGGGACTAGCGGGAGGGGAGCAGTTCTTC
NA,TRBJ2-5,few,TRBV20-1,12,CSASGPGETQYF,TGCAGTGCTAGCGGGCCAGGGGAGACCCAGTACTTC
TRBD2,TRBJ2-7,few,TRBV20-1,15,CSATPLTSGPYEQYF,TGCAGTGCTACTCCCCTGACTAGCGGACCCTACGAGCAGTACTTC
NA,TRBJ2-1,few,TRBV5-1,14,CASSLVGPGNEQFF,TGCGCCAGCAGCTTGGTCGGCCCGGGCAATGAGCAGTTCTTC
TRBD2,TRBJ2-3,few,TRBV20-1,15,CSAPKTSGITDTQYF,TGCAGTGCTCCCAAGACTAGCGGAATCACAGATACGCAGTATTTT
NA,TRBJ2-5,NA,TRBV5-1,16,CASSLDAGIPQETQYF,TGCGCCAGCAGCTTGGATGCGGGGATCCCCCAAGAGACCCAGTACTTC
NA,TRBJ2-7,NA,TRBV7-9,14,CASSSDVMPYEQYF,TGTGCCAGCAGCTCGGACGTGATGCCCTACGAGCAGTACTTC
TRBD2,TRBJ2-3,NA,TRBV5-1,15,CASSLSGDSTDTQYF,TGCGCCAGCAGCTTGAGCGGGGATTCCACAGATACGCAGTATTTT
TRBD1,TRBJ1-1,few,TRBV7-2,15,CASSLSTGDNTEAFF,TGTGCCAGCAGCTTGTCAACAGGGGACAACACTGAAGCTTTCTTT
TRBD2,TRBJ2-3,once,TRBV20-1,17,CSATTSGRGLGTDTQYF,TGCAGTGCTACAACTAGCGGGAGAGGGTTGGGCACAGATACGCAGTATTTT
TRBD1,TRBJ2-7,few,TRBV27,13,CASRDRNFYEQYF,TGTGCCAGCAGGGACAGGAACTTCTACGAGCAGTACTTC
TRBD2,TRBJ2-1,few,TRBV11-2,18,CASSSDARGLAGRNEQFF,TGTGCCAGCAGCTCAGACGCCCGGGGACTAGCGGGACGCAATGAGCAGTTCTTC
TRBD1,TRBJ1-1,NA,TRBV12-3/TRBV12-4,15,CASRSKTGMNTEAFF,TGTGCCAGCAGAAGCAAGACAGGGATGAACACTGAAGCTTTCTTT
TRBD2,TRBJ2-1,NA,TRBV12-3/TRBV12-4,14,CASSPGTSGIEQFF,TGTGCCAGCAGTCCTGGGACTAGCGGGATTGAGCAGTTCTTC
NA,TRBJ2-2,NA,TRBV11-2,17,CASSLGSWTANTGELFF,TGTGCCAGCAGCTTAGGTTCTTGGACGGCGAACACCGGGGAGCTGTTTTTT
NA,TRBJ1-2,few,TRBV5-1,14,CASSPPSAPYGYTF,TGCGCCAGCAGCCCCCCTTCTGCCCCCTATGGCTACACCTTC
TRBD2,TRBJ2-5,many,TRBV2,13,CATKRGAQETQYF,TGTGCCACCAAGCGGGGGGCTCAAGAGACCCAGTACTTC
NA,TRBJ2-1,NA,TRBV9,13,CASSERRRNEQFF,TGTGCCAGCAGCGAGCGTCGGAGGAATGAGCAGTTCTTC
TRBD2,TRBJ2-7,few,TRBV7-2,14,CASSPTTGTSGGYF,TGTGCCAGCAGCCCTACAACCGGGACTAGCGGGGGGTACTTC
TRBD1,TRBJ2-7,NA,TRBV10-3,16,CAISDSETGGRNEQYF,TGTGCCATCAGTGACTCCGAGACAGGGGGTAGGAACGAGCAGTACTTC
TRBD2,TRBJ2-7,NA,TRBV7-2,14,CASSWTSEAYEQYF,TGTGCCAGCAGCTGGACTAGCGAGGCCTACGAGCAGTACTTC
NA,TRBJ2-7,NA,TRBV27,14,CASSPYRGGHEQYF,TGTGCCAGCAGCCCCTACAGGGGGGGTCACGAGCAGTACTTC
TRBD2,TRBJ2-3,NA,TRBV6-2/TRBV6-3,15,CASSQLAGGLGTQYF,TGTGCCAGCAGTCAACTAGCGGGAGGGTTAGGTACGCAGTATTTT
TRBD2,TRBJ2-3,NA,TRBV6-6,15,CASSYERGGADTQYF,TGTGCCAGCAGTTACGAGCGGGGGGGGGCAGATACGCAGTATTTT
TRBD1,TRBJ2-1,few,TRBV29-1,14,CSVEGDRGSDEQFF,TGCAGCGTTGAAGGGGACAGGGGTTCTGATGAGCAGTTCTTC
NA,TRBJ2-1,once,TRBV10-3,13,CAISVGQYNEQFF,TGTGCCATCAGTGTGGGCCAGTACAATGAGCAGTTCTTC
TRBD1,TRBJ2-1,NA,TRBV7-2,15,CASSGQGQVSNEQFF,TGTGCCAGCAGCGGACAGGGCCAGGTATCGAATGAGCAGTTCTTC
TRBD2,TRBJ2-7,NA,TRBV6-5,18,CASSYPIKGLAGSYEQYF,TGTGCCAGCAGTTACCCAATAAAAGGACTAGCTGGCTCCTACGAGCAGTACTTC
TRBD2,TRBJ2-3,NA,TRBV28,17,CASKVRLGGRLLEAQYF,TGTGCCAGCAAGGTCCGTCTTGGCGGGAGACTCCTGGAAGCGCAGTATTTT
NA,TRBJ2-5,NA,TRBV9,14,CASSSNWGQETQYF,TGTGCCAGCAGCTCAAACTGGGGTCAAGAGACCCAGTACTTC
TRBD1,TRBJ2-4,few,TRBV7-2,15,CASSSGTGIENIQYF,TGTGCCAGCAGCTCCGGGACAGGGATAGAAAACATTCAGTACTTC
TRBD2,TRBJ2-1,NA,TRBV7-2,16,CASSLDAGGTYNERFF,TGTGCCAGCAGCTTAGACGCGGGGGGTACCTACAATGAGCGGTTCTTC
NA,TRBJ1-1,NA,TRBV4-2,14,CASSQDPGFTEAFF,TGTGCCAGCAGCCAGGATCCAGGTTTCACTGAAGCTTTCTTT
TRBD2,TRBJ2-3,NA,TRBV30,15,CAWSKASGRADTQYF,TGTGCCTGGAGTAAGGCTAGCGGGAGGGCAGATACGCAGTATTTT
NA,TRBJ2-6,NA,TRBV30,15,CAWSRMGSGANVLTF,TGTGCCTGGAGCCGCATGGGCTCTGGGGCCAACGTCCTGACTTTC
TRBD2,TRBJ2-7,NA,TRBV30,14,CAWKLAGGHYEQYF,TGTGCCTGGAAGCTAGCGGGAGGACACTACGAGCAGTACTTC
TRBD2,TRBJ2-1,NA,TRBV20-1,21,CSARPPRGTSGHGSSYNEQFF,TGCAGTGCTAGACCCCCCAGGGGGACTAGCGGGCATGGGAGCTCCTACAATGAGCAGTTCTTC
NA,TRBJ1-5,NA,TRBV7-9,13,CASSFERNQPQHF,TGTGCCAGCAGCTTTGAAAGGAATCAGCCCCAGCATTTT
NA,TRBJ2-3,NA,TRBV20-1,15,CSARDGGTGGDTQYF,TGCAGTGCTAGAGATGGGGGAACGGGGGGCGATACGCAGTATTTT
NA,TRBJ1-2,NA,TRBV6-5,12,CASGGGNYGYTF,TGTGCCAGCGGAGGAGGGAACTATGGCTACACCTTC
TRBD1,TRBJ1-1,NA,TRBV12-3/TRBV12-4,14,CASTARQGDTEAFF,TGTGCCAGCACCGCTCGACAGGGGGACACTGAAGCTTTCTTT
TRBD1,TRBJ2-3,NA,TRBV11-2,13,CASSDDRADTQYF,TGTGCCAGCAGCGACGACAGGGCCGATACGCAGTATTTT